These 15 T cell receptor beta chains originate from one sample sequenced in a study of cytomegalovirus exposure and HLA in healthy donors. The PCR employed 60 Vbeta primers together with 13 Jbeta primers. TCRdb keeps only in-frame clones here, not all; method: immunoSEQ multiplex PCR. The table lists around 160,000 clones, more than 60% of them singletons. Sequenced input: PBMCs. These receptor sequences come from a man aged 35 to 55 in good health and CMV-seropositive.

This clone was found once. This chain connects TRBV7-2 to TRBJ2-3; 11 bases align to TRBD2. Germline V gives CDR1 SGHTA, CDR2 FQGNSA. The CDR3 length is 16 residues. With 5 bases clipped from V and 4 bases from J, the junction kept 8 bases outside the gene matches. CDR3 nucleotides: TGTGCCAGCAGCGCCTTGACTAGCGGGATGGCAGATACGCAGTATTTT. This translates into CASSALTSGMADTQYF.

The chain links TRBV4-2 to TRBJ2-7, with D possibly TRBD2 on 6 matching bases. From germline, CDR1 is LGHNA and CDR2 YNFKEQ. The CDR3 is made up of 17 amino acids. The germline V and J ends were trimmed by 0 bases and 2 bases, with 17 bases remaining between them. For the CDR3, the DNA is TGTGCCAGCAGCCAAGAGGCTGGGGGGAGACCCGCCTACGAGCAGTACTTC. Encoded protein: CASSQEAGGRPAYEQYF.

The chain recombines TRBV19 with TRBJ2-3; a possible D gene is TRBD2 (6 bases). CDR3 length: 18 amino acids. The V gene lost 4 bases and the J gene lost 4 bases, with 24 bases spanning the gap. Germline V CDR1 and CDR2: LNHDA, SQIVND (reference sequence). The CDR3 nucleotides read TGTGCCAGTAGTAGGGGATTGACTATCGGCGGGAACGCAGATACGCAGTATTTT. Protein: CASSRGLTIGGNADTQYF. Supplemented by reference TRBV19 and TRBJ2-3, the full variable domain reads DGGITQSPKYLFRKEGQNVTLSCEQNLNHDAMYWYRQDPGQGLRLIYYSQIVNDFQKGDIAEGYSVSREKKESFPLTVTSAQKNPTAFYLCASSRGLTIGGNADTQYFGPGTRLTVL.

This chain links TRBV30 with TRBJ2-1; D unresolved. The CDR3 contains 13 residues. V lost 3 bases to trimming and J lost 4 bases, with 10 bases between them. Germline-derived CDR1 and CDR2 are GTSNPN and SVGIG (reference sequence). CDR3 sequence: CAWRGDTYNEQFF. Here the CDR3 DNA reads TGTGCCTGGAGGGGCGACACTTACAATGAGCAGTTCTTC.

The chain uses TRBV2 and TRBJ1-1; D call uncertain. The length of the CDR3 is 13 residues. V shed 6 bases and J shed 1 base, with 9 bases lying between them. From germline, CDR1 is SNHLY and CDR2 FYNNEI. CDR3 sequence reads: CASRIDPNTEAFF. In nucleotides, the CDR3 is TGTGCCAGCAGGATAGATCCGAACACTGAAGCTTTCTTT. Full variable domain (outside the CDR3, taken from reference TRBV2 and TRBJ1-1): EPEVTQTPSHQVTQMGQEVILRCVPISNHLYFYWYRQILGQKVEFLVSFYNNEISEKSEIFDDQFSVERPDGSNFTLKIRSTKLEDSAMYFCASRIDPNTEAFFGQGTRLTVV.

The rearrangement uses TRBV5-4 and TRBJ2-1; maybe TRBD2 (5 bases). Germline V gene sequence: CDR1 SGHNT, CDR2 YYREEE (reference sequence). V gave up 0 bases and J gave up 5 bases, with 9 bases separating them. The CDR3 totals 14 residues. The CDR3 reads CASSLGRADNEQFF. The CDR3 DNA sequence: TGTGCCAGCAGCTTGGGGCGGGCAGACAATGAGCAGTTCTTC.

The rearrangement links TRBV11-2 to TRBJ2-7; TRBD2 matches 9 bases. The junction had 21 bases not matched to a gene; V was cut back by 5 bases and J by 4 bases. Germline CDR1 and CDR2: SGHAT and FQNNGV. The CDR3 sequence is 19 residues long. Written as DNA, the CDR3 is TGTGCCAGCAGCCAGAAGGGCGGGAGGGGAAACTCGCAGATTTACGAGCAGTACTTC. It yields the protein CASSQKGGRGNSQIYEQYF.

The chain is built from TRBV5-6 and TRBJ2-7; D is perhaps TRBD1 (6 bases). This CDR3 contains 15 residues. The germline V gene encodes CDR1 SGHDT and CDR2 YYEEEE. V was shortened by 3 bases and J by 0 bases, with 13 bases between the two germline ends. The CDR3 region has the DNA TGTGCCAGCAGCTCACAGGGTCCCCTCTCCTACGAGCAGTACTTC. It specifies CASSSQGPLSYEQYF.

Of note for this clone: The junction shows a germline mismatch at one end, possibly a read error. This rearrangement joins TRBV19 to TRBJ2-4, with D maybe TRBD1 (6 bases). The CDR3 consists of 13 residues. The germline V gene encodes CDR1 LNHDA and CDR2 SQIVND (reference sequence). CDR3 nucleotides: TGTGCCAGTAGCCAGGGGACCAAAAACAGTCAGTACTTC. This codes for CASSQGTKNSQYF.

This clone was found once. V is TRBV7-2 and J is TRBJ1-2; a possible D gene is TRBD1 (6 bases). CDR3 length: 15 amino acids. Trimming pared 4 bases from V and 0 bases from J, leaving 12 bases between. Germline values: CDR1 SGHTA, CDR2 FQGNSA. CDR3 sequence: CASSSQGQSNYGYTF. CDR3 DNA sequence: TGTGCCAGCAGCTCTCAGGGGCAATCTAACTATGGCTACACCTTC.

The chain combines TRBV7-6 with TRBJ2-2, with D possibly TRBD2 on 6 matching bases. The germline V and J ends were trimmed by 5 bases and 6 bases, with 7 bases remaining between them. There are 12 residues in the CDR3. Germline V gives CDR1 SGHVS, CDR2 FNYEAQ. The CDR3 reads CASSQRAGELFF. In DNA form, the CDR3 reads TGTGCCAGCAGCCAGCGGGCCGGGGAGCTGTTTTTT.

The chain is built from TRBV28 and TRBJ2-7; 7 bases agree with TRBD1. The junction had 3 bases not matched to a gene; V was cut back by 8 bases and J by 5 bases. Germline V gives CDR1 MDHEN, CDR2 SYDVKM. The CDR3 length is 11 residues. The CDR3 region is CASEQGNEQYF. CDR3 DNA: TGTGCCAGCGAACAGGGGAACGAGCAGTACTTC.

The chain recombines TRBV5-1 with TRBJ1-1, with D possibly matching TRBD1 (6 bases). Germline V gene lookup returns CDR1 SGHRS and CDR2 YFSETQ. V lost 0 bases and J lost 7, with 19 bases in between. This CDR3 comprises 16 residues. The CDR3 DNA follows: TGCGCCAGCAGCTTGGCGGGGCCAGGGGTCCGAGGTGAAGCTTTCTTT. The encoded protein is CASSLAGPGVRGEAFF.

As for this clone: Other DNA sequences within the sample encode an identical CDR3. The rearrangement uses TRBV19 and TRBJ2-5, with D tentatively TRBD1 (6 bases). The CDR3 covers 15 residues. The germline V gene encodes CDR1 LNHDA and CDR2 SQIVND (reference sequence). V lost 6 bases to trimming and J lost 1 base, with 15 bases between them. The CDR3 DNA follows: TGTGCCAGTAGCCCCATGATGGGGGCCCAAGAGACCCAGTACTTC. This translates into CASSPMMGAQETQYF.

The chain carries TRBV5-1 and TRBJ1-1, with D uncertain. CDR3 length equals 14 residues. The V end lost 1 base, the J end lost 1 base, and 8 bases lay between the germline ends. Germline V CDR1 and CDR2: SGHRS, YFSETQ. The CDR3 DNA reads TGCGCCAGCAGCTTGCAGGTAGGGAACACTGAAGCTTTCTTT. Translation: CASSLQVGNTEAFF.